This TCR beta chain was documented in a study of T cells in Graves' hyperthyroidism and ophthalmopathy. Study-level results: Blood also held most thyroid clonotypes expanded beyond 0.001.

As concerns this clonotype: Its target is not known.

From RNA transcripts, TCR beta CDR3 regions were amplified. TCR CDR3 regions were first amplified by RT-PCR with HTBI primers. Each CDR3 protein gets one entry after TCRdb re-called the multiplex PCR reads with MiXCR. Among approximately 510,000 distinct CDR3 sequences listed, 46% were seen once. Source material: peripheral blood or thyroid tissue (not recorded which). The TCR was taken from an adult woman with Graves' disease, either hyperthyroidism or ophthalmopathy (not recorded which).

The DNA for the CDR3 is TGCGCCAGCAGCTTAACAGGGGGCCGTACTGAAGCTTTCTTT. Protein: CASSLTGGRTEAFF. The rearrangement joins TRBV5-1 to TRBJ1-1, with 9 positions matching TRBD1. With V trimmed by 2 bases and J by 5 bases, 4 bases remained unmatched. This CDR3 comprises 14 residues. CDR1 is SGHRS, CDR2 YFSETQ, per germline.